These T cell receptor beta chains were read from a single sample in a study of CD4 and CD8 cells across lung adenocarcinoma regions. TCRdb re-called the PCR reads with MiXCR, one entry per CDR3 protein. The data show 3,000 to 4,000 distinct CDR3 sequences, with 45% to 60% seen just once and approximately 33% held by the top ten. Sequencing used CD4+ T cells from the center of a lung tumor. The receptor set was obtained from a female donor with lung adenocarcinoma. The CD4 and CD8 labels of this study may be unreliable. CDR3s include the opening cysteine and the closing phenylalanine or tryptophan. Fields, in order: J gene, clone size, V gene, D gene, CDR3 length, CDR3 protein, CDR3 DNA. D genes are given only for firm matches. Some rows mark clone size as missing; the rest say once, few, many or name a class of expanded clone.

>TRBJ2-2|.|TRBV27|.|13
CASSDGWTGELFF
TGTGCCAGCAGCGATGGGTGGACCGGGGAGCTGTTTTTT
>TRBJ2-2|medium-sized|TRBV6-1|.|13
CASSVTDTGELFF
TGTGCCAGCAGTGTGACAGACACCGGGGAGCTGTTTTTT
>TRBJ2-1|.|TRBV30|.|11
CAYLAYNEQFF
TGTGCCTACCTCGCTTACAATGAGCAGTTCTTC
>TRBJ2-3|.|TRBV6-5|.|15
CASGWGGSDTETQYF
TGTGCCAGCGGTTGGGGGGGCAGCGACACAGAGACCCAGTATTTT
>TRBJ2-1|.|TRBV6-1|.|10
CASSVPAQYF
TGTGCCAGCAGTGTACCAGCGCAGTATTTC
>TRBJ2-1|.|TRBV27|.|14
CASSLSVTDGEQFF
TGTGCCAGCAGTTTATCTGTCACGGACGGTGAGCAGTTCTTC
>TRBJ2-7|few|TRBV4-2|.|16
CASSQEGTSPTHEQYF
TGTGCCAGCAGCCAAGAAGGGACATCCCCTACCCACGAGCAGTACTTC
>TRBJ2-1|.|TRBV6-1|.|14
CASSRQAPYNEQFF
TGTGCCAGCAGTCGACAGGCTCCCTACAATGAGCAGTTCTTC
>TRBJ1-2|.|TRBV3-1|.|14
CASSQAGSNYGYTF
TGTGCCAGCAGCCAAGCAGGGTCTAACTATGGCTACACCTTC
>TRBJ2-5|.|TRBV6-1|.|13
CASSEVRWETQYF
TGTGCCAGCAGTGAAGTTCGGTGGGAGACCCAGTACTTC
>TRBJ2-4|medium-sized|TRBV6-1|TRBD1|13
CASSEQGASIQYF
TGTGCCAGCAGTGAACAGGGGGCGAGCATTCAGTACTTC
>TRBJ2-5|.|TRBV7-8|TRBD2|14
CASSLVLAEETQYF
TGTGCCAGCAGCTTAGTACTAGCGGAAGAGACCCAGTACTTC
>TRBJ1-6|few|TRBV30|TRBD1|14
CAWSTTGGNSPLHF
TGTGCCTGGAGTACAACAGGGGGGAATTCACCCCTCCACTTT
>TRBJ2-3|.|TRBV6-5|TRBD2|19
CASSSTGLAGGRRTDTQYF
TGTGCCAGCAGTTCCACCGGACTAGCGGGGGGGCGACGCACAGATACGCAGTATTTT
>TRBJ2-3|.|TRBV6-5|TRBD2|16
CASSYQSGTSTDTQYF
TGTGCCAGCAGTTACCAGAGCGGGACGAGCACAGATACGCAGTATTTT
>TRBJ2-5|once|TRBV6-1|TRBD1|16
CASSENWGQGGETQYF
TGTGCCAGCAGTGAAAATTGGGGACAGGGGGGCGAGACCCAGTACTTC
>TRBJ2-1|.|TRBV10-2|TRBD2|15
CASNRLAGVFNEQFF
TGCGCCAGCAACCGCCTAGCGGGAGTATTCAATGAGCAGTTCTTC
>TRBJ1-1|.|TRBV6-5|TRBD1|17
CASSYSGQGVWNTEAFF
TGTGCCAGCAGTTACTCAGGACAGGGGGTTTGGAACACTGAAGCTTTCTTT
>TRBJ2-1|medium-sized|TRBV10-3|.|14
CAIGADGTYNEQFF
TGTGCCATCGGGGCGGACGGAACCTACAATGAGCAGTTCTTC
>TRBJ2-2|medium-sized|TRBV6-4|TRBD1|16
CASSDSAGQETGELFF
TGTGCCAGCAGTGACTCTGCTGGACAGGAGACCGGGGAGCTGTTTTTT
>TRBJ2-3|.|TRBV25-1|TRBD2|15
CAGGTWGGARETQYF
TGTGCCGGGGGTACCTGGGGGGGAGCGCGAGAGACCCAGTATTTC
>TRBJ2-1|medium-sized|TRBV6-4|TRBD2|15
CASSEEAGALDEQFF
TGTGCCAGCAGTGAGGAAGCGGGAGCCCTAGATGAGCAGTTCTTC
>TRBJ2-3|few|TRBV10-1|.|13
CATELEGKNMQYF
TGCGCCACCGAACTAGAAGGTAAAAACATGCAGTATTTT
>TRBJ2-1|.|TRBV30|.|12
CGGRRARNEQFF
TGTGGGGGTCGGCGGGCCCGCAATGAGCAGTTCTTC
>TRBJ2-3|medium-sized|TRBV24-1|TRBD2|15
CATSAGLADTDTQYF
TGTGCCACCAGTGCGGGACTAGCGGACACAGATACGCAGTATTTT
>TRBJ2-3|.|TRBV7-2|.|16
CASSLLGGDSTDTQYF
TGTGCCAGCAGCTTATTGGGGGGAGACTCTACAGATACGCAGTATTTT
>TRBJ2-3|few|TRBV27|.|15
CASRQRVGLTDTQYF
TGTGCCAGCAGGCAGCGGGTAGGACTCACAGATACGCAGTATTTT
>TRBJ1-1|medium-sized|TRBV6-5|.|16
CASSYSAVRRNTEAFF
TGTGCCAGCAGTTACTCGGCGGTTCGGAGGAACACTGAAGCTTTCTTT
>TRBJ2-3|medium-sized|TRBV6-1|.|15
CASSEKVGSSDTQYF
TGTGCCAGCAGTGAAAAAGTGGGGTCTTCAGATACGCAGTATTTT
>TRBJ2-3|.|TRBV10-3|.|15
CALGDRAGSTGAQYF
TGTGCCCTGGGCGACCGGGCTGGTAGCACCGGGGCGCAGTATTTT
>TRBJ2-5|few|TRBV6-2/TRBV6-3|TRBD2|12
CASSYSAGEQYF
TGTGCCAGCAGTTACTCCGCGGGAGAGCAGTACTTC
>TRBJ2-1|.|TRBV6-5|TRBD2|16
CASSSERGGLGNEQFF
TGTGCCAGCAGTTCCGAGCGGGGGGGTCTTGGGAATGAGCAGTTCTTC
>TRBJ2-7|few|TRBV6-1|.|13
CASSEAGSDEQYF
TGTGCCAGCAGTGAGGCAGGGTCGGACGAGCAGTACTTC
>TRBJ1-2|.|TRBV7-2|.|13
CASSLGPGRGYTF
TGTGCCAGCAGCTTAGGACCAGGCCGAGGCTACACCTTC
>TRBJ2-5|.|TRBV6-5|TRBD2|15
CASSYSGGGLQTQYF
TGTGCCAGCAGTTACTCGGGCGGGGGGTTACAGACCCAGTACTTC
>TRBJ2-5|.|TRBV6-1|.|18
CASSEGGHGGRDQETQYF
TGTGCCAGCAGTGAAGGAGGGCACGGGGGCCGTGACCAAGAGACCCAGTACTTC
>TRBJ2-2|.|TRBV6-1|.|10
CAAITGALFF
TGTGCCGCAATCACCGGTGCGCTGTTTTTT
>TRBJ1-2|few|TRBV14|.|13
CASSQVGARGYTF
TGTGCCAGCAGCCAAGTGGGGGCGCGAGGCTACACCTTC
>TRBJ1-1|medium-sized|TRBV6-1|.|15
CASSEGSSNRPEAFF
TGTGCCAGCAGTGAGGGTTCTTCCAACCGCCCTGAAGCTTTCTTT
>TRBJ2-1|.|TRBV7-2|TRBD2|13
CASSLRREGEQFF
TGTGCCAGCAGCTTAAGACGGGAGGGAGAGCAGTTCTTC
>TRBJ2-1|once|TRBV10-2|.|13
CASSEWARHEQFF
TGCGCCAGCAGTGAGTGGGCTCGCCATGAGCAGTTCTTC